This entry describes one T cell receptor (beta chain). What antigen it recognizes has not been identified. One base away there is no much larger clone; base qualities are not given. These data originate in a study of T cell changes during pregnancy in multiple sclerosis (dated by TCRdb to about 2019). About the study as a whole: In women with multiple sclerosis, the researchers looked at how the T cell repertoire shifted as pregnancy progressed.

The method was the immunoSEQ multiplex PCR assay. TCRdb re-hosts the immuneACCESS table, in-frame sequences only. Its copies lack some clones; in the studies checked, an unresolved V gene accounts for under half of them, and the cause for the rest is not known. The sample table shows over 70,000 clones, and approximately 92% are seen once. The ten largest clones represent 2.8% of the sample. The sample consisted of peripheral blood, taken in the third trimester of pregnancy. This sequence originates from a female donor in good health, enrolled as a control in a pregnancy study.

The nucleotides read TGTGCCAGCAGTTTAGCGCTCGGACAGGATAGCAATCAGCCCCAGCATTTT. Translated, it reads CASSLALGQDSNQPQHF. The chain is encoded by TRBV28 joined to TRBJ1-5, and TRBD1 matches 7 of the central bases. CDR1 and CDR2, per the germline V gene, are MDHEN and SYDVKM. The CDR3 sequence holds 17 residues, the cysteine and phenylalanine included. Kept here is only the CDR3 DNA, which spans 51 bases and is read in frame from base 1. Unmatched junction bases come to 7, with V trimmed by 2 bases and J by 0 bases.